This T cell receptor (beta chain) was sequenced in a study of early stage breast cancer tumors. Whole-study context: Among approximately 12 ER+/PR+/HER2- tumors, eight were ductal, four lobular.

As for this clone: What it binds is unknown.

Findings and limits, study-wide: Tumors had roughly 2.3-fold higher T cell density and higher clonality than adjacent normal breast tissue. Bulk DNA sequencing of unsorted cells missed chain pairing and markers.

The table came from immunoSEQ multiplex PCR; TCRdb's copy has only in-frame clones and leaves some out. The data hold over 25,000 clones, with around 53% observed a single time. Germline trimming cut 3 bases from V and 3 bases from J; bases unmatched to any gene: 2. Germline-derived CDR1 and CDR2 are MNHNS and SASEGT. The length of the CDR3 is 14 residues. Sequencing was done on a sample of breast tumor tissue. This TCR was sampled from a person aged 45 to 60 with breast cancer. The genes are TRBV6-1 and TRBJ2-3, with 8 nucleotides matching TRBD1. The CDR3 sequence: CASSETGVTDTQYF. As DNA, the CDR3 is TGTGCCAGCAGTGAGACAGGGGTGACAGATACGCAGTATTTT.